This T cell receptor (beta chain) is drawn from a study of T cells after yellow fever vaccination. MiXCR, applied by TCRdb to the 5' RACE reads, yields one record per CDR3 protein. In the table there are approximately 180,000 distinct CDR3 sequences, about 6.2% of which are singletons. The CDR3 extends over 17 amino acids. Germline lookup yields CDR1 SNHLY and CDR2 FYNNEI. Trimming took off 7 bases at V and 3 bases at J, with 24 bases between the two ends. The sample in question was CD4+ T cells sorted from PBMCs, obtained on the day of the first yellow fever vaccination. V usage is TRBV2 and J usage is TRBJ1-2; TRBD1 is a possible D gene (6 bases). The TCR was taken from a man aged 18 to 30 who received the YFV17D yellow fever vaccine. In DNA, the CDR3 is TGTGCCAGCAAGGTTCGGGAGGGGGTGACAAATTACTATGGCTACACCTTC. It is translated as CASKVREGVTNYYGYTF.